This T cell receptor beta chain was profiled in a study of control samples from healthy donors and cancer patients. TCRdb's copy holds only in-frame clones and misses some; the assay was immunoSEQ multiplex PCR. The data show around 140,000 clones, more than 90% seen once. This CDR3 is built from 15 residues. Trimming removed 3 bases at V and 0 bases at J, with 9 bases between. Germline lookup yields CDR1 MNHEY and CDR2 SVGEGT. The V and J genes are TRBV6-2 or TRBV6-3 and TRBJ1-3; D unclear. The TCR was taken from a man between 18 and 35 years old in good health. Sequencing was carried out using blood. The CDR3 nucleotides read TGTGCCAGCAGTTATTCCGACAACTCTGGAAACACCATATATTTT. Protein: CASSYSDNSGNTIYF.